Listed here are 4 T cell receptor beta chains from one sample, sequenced in a study of CD8 T cells in Susac syndrome. Random hexamers were used to reverse transcribe an amount of roughly 0.45 to 1 ug RNA. Via MiXCR, TCRdb re-called the immunoSEQ multiplex PCR reads, giving one row per CDR3 protein. The profile shows over 150,000 distinct CDR3 sequences, 85% to 95% of them singletons. Sequencing input: CD4+ T cells from PBMCs. The origin of the receptors is a human donor with Susac syndrome.

V gene TRBV5-4 combines with J gene TRBJ2-1; perhaps D is TRBD1 or TRBD2 (6 bases each). The V end was cut by 3 bases, the J end by 9 bases, with 16 bases between. CDR1 and CDR2 (germline): SGHNT, YYREEE (reference sequence). This CDR3 has 14 amino acids. The CDR3 here is CASSWGVQGSEQFF. Here the CDR3 DNA reads TGTGCCAGCAGCTGGGGGGTACAGGGCAGTGAGCAGTTCTTC.

The chain joins TRBV15 to TRBJ2-1; possible D gene TRBD2, 6 bases. V dropped 5 bases and J dropped 0 bases, with 14 bases sitting between them. Germline CDR1 reads LNHNV; CDR2 reads YYDKDF (reference sequence). The CDR3 extends over 16 amino acids. The CDR3, as DNA: TGTGCCACCAGCGATCGGGGGACGGTCTCCTACAATGAGCAGTTCTTC. This gives the protein CATSDRGTVSYNEQFF.

The chain has TRBV23-1 and TRBJ1-5, with D perhaps matching TRBD1 (5 bases). TRBV23-1 is an ORF, and what it does is uncertain. The CDR3 is 16 residues long. V shed 2 bases and J shed 2 bases, with 13 bases lying between them. CDR3 residues: CASSQGCRGCNQPQHF. CDR3 bases: TGCGCCAGCAGTCAAGGCTGCCGGGGCTGCAATCAGCCCCAGCATTTT.

The chain employs TRBV15 and TRBJ2-1; D possibly corresponds to TRBD2 (6 bases). V lost 0 bases to trimming and J lost 0 bases, with 12 bases between them. The CDR3 covers 17 residues. Germline V CDR1 and CDR2: LNHNV, YYDKDF (reference sequence). The CDR3 loop is CATSRELGGGSYNEQFF. CDR3 bases: TGTGCCACCAGCAGAGAATTGGGAGGCGGCTCCTACAATGAGCAGTTCTTC. Based on the CDR3 plus reference TRBV15 and TRBJ2-1, the full variable domain is DAMVIQNPRYQVTQFGKPVTLSCSQTLNHNVMYWYQQKSSQAPKLLFHYYDKDFNNEADTPDNFQSRRPNTSFCFLDIRSPGLGDTAMYLCATSRELGGGSYNEQFFGPGTRLTVL.